The 13 T cell receptor beta chains presented below share a single source sample, sequenced in a study of CD8 T cells in ankylosing spondylitis (dated by TCRdb to 2016 to 2017). Overall results and qualifications from the work: Blood from ankylosing spondylitis patients appeared to be characterized by a TCR beta motif made up of about 8 highly homologous amino acid variants.

Libraries were constructed by 5' RACE. TCRdb records Illumina HiSeq 2500 as the sequencer. In TCRdb, the public reads were trimmed at Q25 with fastp and aligned with MiXCR, with productive beta chains retained. Merged by CDR3 protein, the rows form single entries marked with the most common genes and DNA. A total of hundreds of thousands of distinct CDR3 sequences appear in this sample, 25% to 30% of them only once. The ten biggest clones cover 0.89% of the sample. Which antigens these TCRs recognize remains unknown. Source material: blood, either unsorted or a sorted T cell fraction (not recorded which). All receptors derive from a male donor with ankylosing spondylitis.

V usage is TRBV2 and J usage is TRBJ2-5; possible D gene TRBD1, 6 bases. V lost 6 bases, J lost 4 bases, and 15 bases lay in between. Germline V CDR1 and CDR2: SNHLY, FYNNEI. CDR3 size: 14 residues. The CDR3 loop reads CASSVDRYGETQYF. The CDR3 DNA follows: TGTGCCAGCAGCGTCGACAGGTACGGAGAGACCCAGTACTTC.

A few counts support this clonotype. The chain has TRBV18 and TRBJ2-5; D is undetermined. Germline V gene sequence: CDR1 KGHSH, CDR2 LQKENI. V was shortened by 0 bases and J by 3 bases, with 8 bases between the two germline ends. This CDR3 contains 14 residues. This CDR3 is CASSPPGTEETQYF. As DNA, the CDR3 is TGTGCCAGCTCACCACCGGGAACGGAAGAGACCCAGTACTTC.

The chain uses TRBV14 and TRBJ2-1; D gene ambiguous. Germline V gives CDR1 SGHDN, CDR2 FVKESK. V lost 6 bases to trimming and J lost 10 bases, with 16 bases between them. This CDR3 has 13 residues. CDR3 nucleotide sequence: TGTGCCAGCAGTCCCTCTTCCCCGTCCGAGCAGTTCTTC. Translated, it gives CASSPSSPSEQFF.

The sample holds many counts of this clonotype. The chain combines TRBV7-6 with TRBJ1-5, with D uncertain. This CDR3 spans 15 amino acids. Trimming removed 5 bases from V and 0 bases from J, with 11 bases in between. From germline, CDR1 is SGHVS and CDR2 FNYEAQ. CDR3 loop: CASSQYGSSNQPQHF. CDR3 DNA: TGTGCCAGCAGCCAGTACGGATCTAGCAATCAGCCCCAGCATTTT.

This sequence joins TRBV7-2 and TRBJ2-2; 8 bases fit TRBD2. The germline CDR1 and CDR2 sequences are SGHTA and FQGNSA. The CDR3 contains 16 residues. V shed 5 bases and J 6 bases; nucleotides not matched to a gene: 11. CDR3 in amino acids: CASSILQLAGPGELFF. In nucleotides, the CDR3 is TGTGCCAGCAGCATCCTTCAGCTAGCGGGTCCCGGGGAGCTGTTTTTT.

This chain links TRBV5-1 with TRBJ2-5, with a weak D call TRBD1 (6 bases). Trimming took 6 bases from V and 5 from J, leaving 17 bases between them. The V gene's germline CDR1 is SGHRS and CDR2 YFSETQ. This CDR3 has 14 residues. The CDR3 DNA reads TGCGCCAGCAAGGTACAGGGTTCGGATGAGACCCAGTACTTC. As protein: CASKVQGSDETQYF.

This clonotype was found a few times. The V gene is TRBV5-1, the J gene TRBJ2-5; a weak D match, TRBD1 (6 bases). Germline CDR1 SGHRS, CDR2 YFSETQ. Deletions cut 2 bases from V and 4 bases from J, with 15 bases between. The CDR3 extends over 15 amino acids. The DNA for the CDR3 is TGCGCCAGCAGCTTTCCACAGGGCGGCGGAGAGACCCAGTACTTC. Amino acids: CASSFPQGGGETQYF.

This clonotype was detected a few times. This chain connects TRBV12-3 or TRBV12-4 to TRBJ1-5; D may be TRBD1 (5 bases). The CDR3 spans 17 residues. The V end lost 0 bases, the J end lost 0 bases, and 12 bases lay between the germline ends. The DNA for the CDR3 is TGTGCCAGCAGTTTAGCGCGGGGGGGATATAGCAATCAGCCCCAGCATTTT. It specifies CASSLARGGYSNQPQHF.

V usage is TRBV27 and J usage is TRBJ2-1; D possibly uses TRBD1 or TRBD2 (5 bases each). The CDR3 runs 15 residues. V was clipped by 7 bases and J by 6 bases, with 19 bases between them. Germline V gene data show CDR1 as MNHEY and CDR2 as SMNVEV (reference sequence). The CDR3 is CASISALGAVNEQFF. The CDR3 coding sequence is TGTGCCAGCATCTCCGCCCTCGGGGCGGTCAATGAGCAGTTCTTC.

This clonotype showed up just a few times. The V and J genes are TRBV25-1 and TRBJ2-1, with TRBD1 as a possible D gene (5 bases). Germline loops: CDR1 MGHDK, CDR2 SYGVNS. V lost 6 bases and J 6 bases, leaving 9 bases between the germline ends. The length of the CDR3 is 12 residues. The CDR3 nucleotides read TGTGCCAGCAGAAATGGGGCCAATGAGCAGTTCTTC. It yields the protein CASRNGANEQFF.

This clonotype was seen a handful of times. For the CDR3, the DNA is TGTGCCACCAGCAGTAATATAAGGAATGAGCAGTTCTTC. Translated, it gives CATSSNIRNEQFF. The chain couples TRBV15 to TRBJ2-1; D not certain. This CDR3 is built from 13 residues. The germline gives CDR1 LNHNV, CDR2 YYDKDF (reference sequence). Trimming removed 3 bases from V and 7 bases from J, with 10 bases in between.

This chain joins TRBV5-1 and TRBJ2-5; the D is unclear. There are 13 residues in the CDR3. CDR1 and CDR2 (germline): SGHRS, YFSETQ. The germline V and J ends were trimmed by 2 bases and 5 bases, with 10 bases remaining between them. CDR3: CASSFKREETQYF. In DNA form, the CDR3 reads TGCGCCAGCAGCTTTAAGCGCGAGGAGACCCAGTACTTC.

The chain joins TRBV15 to TRBJ2-7; no clear D gene. This CDR3 region has 13 residues. CDR1 LNHNV and CDR2 YYDKDF come from the germline V gene (reference sequence). The germline V and J ends were trimmed by 0 bases and 3 bases, with 6 bases remaining between them. The CDR3 region is CATSRDRVYEQYF. The CDR3 DNA reads TGTGCCACCAGCAGAGATAGGGTCTACGAGCAGTACTTC.